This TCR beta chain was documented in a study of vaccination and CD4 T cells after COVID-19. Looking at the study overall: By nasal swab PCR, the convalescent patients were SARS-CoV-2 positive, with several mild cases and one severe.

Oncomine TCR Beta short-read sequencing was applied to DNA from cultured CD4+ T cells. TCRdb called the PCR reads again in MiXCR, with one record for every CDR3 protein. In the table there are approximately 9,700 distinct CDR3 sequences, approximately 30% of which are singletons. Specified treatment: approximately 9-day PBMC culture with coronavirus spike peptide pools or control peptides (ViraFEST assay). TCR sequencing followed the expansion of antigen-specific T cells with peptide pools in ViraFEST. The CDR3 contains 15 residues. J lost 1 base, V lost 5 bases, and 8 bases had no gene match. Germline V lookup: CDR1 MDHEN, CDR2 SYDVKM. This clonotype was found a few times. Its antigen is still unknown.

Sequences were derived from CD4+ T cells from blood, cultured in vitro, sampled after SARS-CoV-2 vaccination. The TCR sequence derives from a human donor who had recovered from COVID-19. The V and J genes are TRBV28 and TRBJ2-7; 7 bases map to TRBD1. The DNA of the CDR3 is TGTGCCAGCAGTGGGACAGATCAGAGTTCCTACGAGCAGTACTTC. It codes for CASSGTDQSSYEQYF. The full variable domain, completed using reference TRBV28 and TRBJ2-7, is DVKVTQSSRYLVKRTGEKVFLECVQDMDHENMFWYRQDPGLGLRLIYFSYDVKMKEKGDIPEGYSVSREKKERFSLILESASTNQTSMYLCASSGTDQSSYEQYFGPGTRLTVT.